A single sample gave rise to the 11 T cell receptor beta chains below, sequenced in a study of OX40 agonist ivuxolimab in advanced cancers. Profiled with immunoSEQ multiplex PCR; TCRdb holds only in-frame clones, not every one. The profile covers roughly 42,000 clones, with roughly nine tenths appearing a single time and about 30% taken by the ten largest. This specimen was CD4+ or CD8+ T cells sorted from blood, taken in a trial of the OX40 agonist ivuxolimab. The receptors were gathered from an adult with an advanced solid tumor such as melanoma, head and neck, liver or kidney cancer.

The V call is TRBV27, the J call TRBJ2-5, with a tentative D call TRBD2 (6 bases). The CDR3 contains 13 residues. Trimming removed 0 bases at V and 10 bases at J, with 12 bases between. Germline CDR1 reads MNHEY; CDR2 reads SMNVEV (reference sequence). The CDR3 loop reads CASSLSWSGGQYF. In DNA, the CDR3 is TGTGCCAGCAGTTTATCGTGGTCCGGGGGCCAGTACTTC.

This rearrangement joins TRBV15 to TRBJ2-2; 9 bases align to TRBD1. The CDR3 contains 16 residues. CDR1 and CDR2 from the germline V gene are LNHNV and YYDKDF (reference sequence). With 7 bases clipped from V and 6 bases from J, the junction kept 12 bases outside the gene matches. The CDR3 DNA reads TGTGCCACCACAACTCGGACAGGGGAAATCGCCGGGGAGCTGTTTTTT. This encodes CATTTRTGEIAGELFF.

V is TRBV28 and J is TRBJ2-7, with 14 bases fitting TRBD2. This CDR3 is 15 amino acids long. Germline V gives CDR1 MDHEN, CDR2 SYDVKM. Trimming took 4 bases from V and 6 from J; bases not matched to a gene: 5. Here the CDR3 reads CASSSPGLAGGEQYF. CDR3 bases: TGTGCCAGCAGTTCTCCAGGACTAGCGGGAGGCGAGCAGTACTTC. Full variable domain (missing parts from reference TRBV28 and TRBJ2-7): DVKVTQSSRYLVKRTGEKVFLECVQDMDHENMFWYRQDPGLGLRLIYFSYDVKMKEKGDIPEGYSVSREKKERFSLILESASTNQTSMYLCASSSPGLAGGEQYFGPGTRLTVT.

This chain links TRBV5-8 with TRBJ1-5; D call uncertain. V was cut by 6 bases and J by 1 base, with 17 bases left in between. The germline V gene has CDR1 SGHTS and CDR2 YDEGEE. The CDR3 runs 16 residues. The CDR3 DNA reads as TGTGCCAGCACCCAAATAGTGTTACAAAGCAATCAGCCCCAGCATTTT. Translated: CASTQIVLQSNQPQHF.

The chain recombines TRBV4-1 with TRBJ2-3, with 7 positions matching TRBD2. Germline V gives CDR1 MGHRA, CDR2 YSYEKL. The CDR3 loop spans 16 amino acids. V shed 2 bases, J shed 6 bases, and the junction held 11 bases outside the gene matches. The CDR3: CASSQSAGAPLDTQYF. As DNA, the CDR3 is TGCGCCAGCAGCCAATCTGCGGGAGCCCCACTGGATACGCAGTATTTT.

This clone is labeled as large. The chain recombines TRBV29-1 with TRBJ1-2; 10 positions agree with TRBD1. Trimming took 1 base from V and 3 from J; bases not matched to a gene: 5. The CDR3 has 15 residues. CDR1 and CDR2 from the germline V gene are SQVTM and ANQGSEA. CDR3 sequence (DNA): TGCAGCGTTGAAGGGACAGGGGGACACTACTATGGCTACACCTTC. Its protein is CSVEGTGGHYYGYTF.

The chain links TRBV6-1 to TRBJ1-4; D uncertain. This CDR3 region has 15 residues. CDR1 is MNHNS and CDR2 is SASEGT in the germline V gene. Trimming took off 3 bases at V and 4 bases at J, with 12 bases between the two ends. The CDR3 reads CASSESLGYNEKLFF. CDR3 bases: TGTGCCAGCAGTGAGTCCCTAGGATATAATGAAAAACTGTTTTTT.

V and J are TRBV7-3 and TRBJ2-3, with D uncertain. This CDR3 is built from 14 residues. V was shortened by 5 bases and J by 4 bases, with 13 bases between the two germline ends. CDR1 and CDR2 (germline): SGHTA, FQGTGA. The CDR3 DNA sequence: TGTGCCAGCAGCCCATTGGGTTTCTCAGATACGCAGTATTTT. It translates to CASSPLGFSDTQYF.

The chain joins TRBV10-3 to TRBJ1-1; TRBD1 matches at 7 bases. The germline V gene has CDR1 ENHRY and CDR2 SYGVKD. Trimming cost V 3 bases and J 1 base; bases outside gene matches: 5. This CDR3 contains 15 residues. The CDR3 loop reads CAISEQGSRNTEAFF. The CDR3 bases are TGTGCCATCAGTGAACAGGGGAGTAGGAACACTGAAGCTTTCTTT.

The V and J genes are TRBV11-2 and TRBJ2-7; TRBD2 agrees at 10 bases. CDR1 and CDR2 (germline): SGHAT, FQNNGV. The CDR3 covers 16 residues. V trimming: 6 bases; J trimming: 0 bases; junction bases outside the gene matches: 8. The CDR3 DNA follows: TGTGCCAGCAGGCCCGGGACTAGCGCCGTCTCCTACGAGCAGTACTTC. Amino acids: CASRPGTSAVSYEQYF.

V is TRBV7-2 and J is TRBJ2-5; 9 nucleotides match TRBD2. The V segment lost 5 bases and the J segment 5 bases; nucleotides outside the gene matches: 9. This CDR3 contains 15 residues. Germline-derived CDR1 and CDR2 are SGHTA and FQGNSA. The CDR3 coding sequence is TGTGCCAGCAGCAAGAGGGCCGGACTAGCGGAGACCCAGTACTTC. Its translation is CASSKRAGLAETQYF.